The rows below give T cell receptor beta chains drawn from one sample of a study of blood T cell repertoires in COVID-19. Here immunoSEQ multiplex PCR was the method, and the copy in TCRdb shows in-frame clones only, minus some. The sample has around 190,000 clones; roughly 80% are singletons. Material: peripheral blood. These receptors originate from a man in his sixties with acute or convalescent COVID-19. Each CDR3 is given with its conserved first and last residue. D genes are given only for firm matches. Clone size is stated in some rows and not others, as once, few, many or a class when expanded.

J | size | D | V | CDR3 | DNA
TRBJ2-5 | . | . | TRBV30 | CAWRETGRGETQYF | TGTGCCTGGAGAGAAACAGGGAGGGGAGAGACCCAGTACTTC
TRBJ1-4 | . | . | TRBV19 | CASSIAPRGREKLFF | TGTGCCAGTAGTATAGCCCCCAGGGGACGGGAAAAACTGTTTTTT
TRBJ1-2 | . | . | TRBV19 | CASSIAAGANYGYTF | TGTGCCAGTAGTATAGCTGCGGGGGCGAACTATGGCTACACCTTC
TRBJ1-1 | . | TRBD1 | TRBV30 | CAWRGAQGARGNTEAFF | TGTGCCTGGAGAGGGGCACAGGGGGCGCGGGGGAACACTGAAGCTTTCTTT
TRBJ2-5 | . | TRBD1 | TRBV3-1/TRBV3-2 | CASSQTGGAETQYF | TGTGCCAGCAGCCAGACAGGGGGCGCGGAGACCCAGTACTTC
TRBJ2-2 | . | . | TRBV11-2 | CASSLDNEWRGTGELFF | TGTGCCAGCAGCTTAGATAACGAATGGCGGGGCACCGGGGAGCTGTTTTTT
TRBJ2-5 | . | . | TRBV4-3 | CASSQALARGETQYF | TGCGCCAGCAGCCAAGCGCTAGCCAGAGGGGAGACCCAGTACTTC
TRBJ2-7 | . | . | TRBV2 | CASSRQELYEQYF | TGTGCCAGCTCTAGGCAAGAACTCTACGAGCAGTACTTC
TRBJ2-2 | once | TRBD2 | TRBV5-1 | CASTLSGVTGELFF | TGCGCCAGCACACTAAGCGGGGTCACCGGGGAGCTGTTTTTT
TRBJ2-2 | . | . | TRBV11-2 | CASSKTRYTGELFF | TGTGCCAGCAGCAAAACTAGGTACACCGGGGAGCTGTTTTTT
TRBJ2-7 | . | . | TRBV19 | CASSIDWGGNPYEQYF | TGTGCCAGTAGTATAGACTGGGGGGGCAACCCCTACGAGCAGTACTTC
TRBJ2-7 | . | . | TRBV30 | CAWSAKALVPLEQYF | TGTGCCTGGAGCGCCAAAGCACTAGTCCCCCTCGAGCAGTACTTC
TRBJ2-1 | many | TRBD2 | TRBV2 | CASTRQGRTSGRNHNEQFF | TGTGCCAGCACCCGACAGGGGAGGACTAGCGGGAGAAACCACAATGAGCAGTTCTTC
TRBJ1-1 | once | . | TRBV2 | CASSEGGSLAFF | TGTGCCAGCAGTGAAGGCGGCAGTTTGGCTTTCTTT
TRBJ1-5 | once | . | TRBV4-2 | CASSQRQSNQPQHF | TGTGCCAGCAGCCAACGACAAAGCAATCAGCCCCAGCATTTT
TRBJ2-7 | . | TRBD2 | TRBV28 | CATLTSGGPYEQYF | TGTGCCACCTTGACTAGCGGGGGCCCCTACGAGCAGTACTTC
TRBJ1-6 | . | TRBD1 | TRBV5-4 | CASSLIAGGGGSPLHF | TGTGCCAGCAGCTTGATTGCAGGGGGCGGGGGTTCACCCCTCCACTTT
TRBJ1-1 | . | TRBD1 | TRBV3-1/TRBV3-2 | CASSQAGTGNTAFF | TGTGCCAGCAGCCAAGCCGGGACAGGGAACACGGCTTTCTTT
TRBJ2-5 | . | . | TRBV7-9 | CASRGDGETQYF | TGTGCCAGCAGAGGAGATGGGGAGACCCAGTACTTC
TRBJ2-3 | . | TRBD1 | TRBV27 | CASSPLGPGQGADTQYF | TGTGCCAGCAGTCCACTGGGCCCGGGACAGGGGGCAGATACGCAGTATTTT
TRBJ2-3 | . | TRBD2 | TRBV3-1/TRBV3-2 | CASSQELATDTQYF | TGTGCCAGCAGCCAAGAACTAGCGACAGATACGCAGTATTTT
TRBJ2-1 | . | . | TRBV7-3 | CASSERGPGEQFF | TGTGCCAGCAGCGAAAGGGGCCCGGGCGAGCAGTTCTTC
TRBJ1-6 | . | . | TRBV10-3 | CAISESSLWADNSPLHF | TGTGCCATCAGTGAGTCGTCACTTTGGGCAGATAATTCACCCCTCCACTTT
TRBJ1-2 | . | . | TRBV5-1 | CASSPGGNRGYTF | TGCGCCAGCAGCCCGGGGGGGAATCGTGGCTACACCTTC
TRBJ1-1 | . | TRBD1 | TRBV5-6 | CASSSAGGHTEAFF | TGTGCCAGCAGCTCGGCAGGGGGGCACACTGAAGCTTTCTTT
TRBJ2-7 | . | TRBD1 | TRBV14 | CASSQPGTGGTYEQYF | TGTGCCAGCAGCCAACCCGGGACAGGGGGGACCTACGAGCAGTACTTC
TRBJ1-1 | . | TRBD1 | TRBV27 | CASSKNRGGNTEAFF | TGTGCCAGCAGCAAAAACAGGGGGGGGAACACTGAAGCTTTCTTT
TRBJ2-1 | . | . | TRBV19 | CASSIGLAMGEQFF | TGTGCCAGTAGTATAGGGCTAGCGATGGGTGAGCAGTTCTTC
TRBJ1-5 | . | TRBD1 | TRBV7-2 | CASSHGQGGNQPQHF | TGTGCCAGCAGTCACGGACAGGGTGGCAATCAGCCCCAGCATTTT
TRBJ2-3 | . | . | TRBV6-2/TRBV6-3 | CASSNRFTDTQYF | TGTGCCAGCAGTAACAGGTTCACAGATACGCAGTATTTT
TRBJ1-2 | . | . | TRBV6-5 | CASNSYGYTF | TGTGCCAGCAACAGCTATGGCTACACCTTC
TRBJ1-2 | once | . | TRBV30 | CAWSRDNRNYGYTF | TGTGCCTGGAGTAGGGACAACCGAAACTATGGCTACACCTTC
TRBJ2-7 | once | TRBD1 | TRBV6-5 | CASSPQGAEQYF | TGTGCCAGCAGTCCTCAGGGGGCCGAGCAGTACTTC
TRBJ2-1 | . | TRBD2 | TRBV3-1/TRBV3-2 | CASSQGTSARTEQFF | TGTGCCAGCAGCCAAGGCACTAGCGCTAGGACTGAGCAGTTCTTC
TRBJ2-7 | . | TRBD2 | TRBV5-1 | CASSLGGSSYEQYF | TGCGCCAGCAGCTTGGGCGGGAGCTCCTACGAGCAGTACTTC
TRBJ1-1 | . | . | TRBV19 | CASSPQGLWNTEAFF | TGTGCCAGTAGTCCCCAGGGCCTATGGAACACTGAAGCTTTCTTT
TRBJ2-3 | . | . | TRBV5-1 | CASSLVSGYPDTQYF | TGCGCCAGCAGCTTGGTGAGCGGGTACCCAGATACGCAGTATTTT
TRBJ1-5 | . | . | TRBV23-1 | CASSHPEGSGQSPDYSNQPQHF | TGCGCCAGCAGTCATCCCGAGGGGTCTGGACAGTCCCCCGATTATAGCAATCAGCCCCAGCATTTT
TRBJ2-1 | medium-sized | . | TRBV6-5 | CASSFGGRYNEQFF | TGTGCCAGCAGTTTCGGGGGGCGCTACAATGAGCAGTTCTTC
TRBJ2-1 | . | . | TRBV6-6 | CASERGSGEYNEQFF | TGTGCCAGCGAGAGAGGGTCGGGGGAGTACAATGAGCAGTTCTTC
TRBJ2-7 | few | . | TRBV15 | CATSRSRDLPYEQYF | TGTGCCACCAGCAGGAGCCGGGACTTGCCCTACGAGCAGTACTTC
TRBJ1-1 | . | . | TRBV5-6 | CASSNTENTEAFF | TGTGCCAGCAGCAATACAGAGAACACTGAAGCTTTCTTT
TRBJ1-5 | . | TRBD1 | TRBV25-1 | CASSESTGGNQPQHF | TGTGCCAGCAGTGAGTCGACAGGGGGCAATCAGCCCCAGCATTTT
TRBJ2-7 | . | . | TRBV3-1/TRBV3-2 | CASSQAPAGEQYF | TGTGCCAGCAGCCAAGCTCCAGCGGGCGAGCAGTACTTC
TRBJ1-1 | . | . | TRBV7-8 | CASSDTPGVGTEAFF | TGTGCCAGCAGCGACACCCCAGGGGTTGGCACTGAAGCTTTCTTT
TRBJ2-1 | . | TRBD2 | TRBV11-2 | CASSFSSGGEQFF | TGTGCCAGCAGCTTCTCTAGCGGGGGAGAGCAGTTCTTC
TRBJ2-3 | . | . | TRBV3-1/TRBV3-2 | CASSQIVGAATQYF | TGTGCCAGCAGCCAAATCGTAGGGGCCGCTACGCAGTATTTT
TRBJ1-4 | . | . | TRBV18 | CASSPGTGRTNEKLFF | TGTGCCAGCTCACCGGGTACAGGGCGGACTAATGAAAAACTGTTTTTT
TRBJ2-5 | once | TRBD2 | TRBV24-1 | CATSEGGRETQYF | TGTGCCACCAGTGAGGGGGGGAGGGAGACCCAGTACTTC
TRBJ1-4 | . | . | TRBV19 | CASSIGPGELFF | TGTGCCAGTAGTATAGGTCCGGGGGAACTGTTTTTT
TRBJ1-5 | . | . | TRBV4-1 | CASTERPQHF | TGCGCCAGCACGGAGCGGCCCCAGCATTTT
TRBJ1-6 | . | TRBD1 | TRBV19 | CASSTSTGVDSPLHF | TGTGCCAGTAGTACCTCGACAGGGGTTGATTCACCCCTCCACTTT
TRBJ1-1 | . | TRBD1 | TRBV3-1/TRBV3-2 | CASSPQTGTGGTEAFF | TGTGCCAGCAGCCCCCAAACCGGGACAGGAGGGACTGAAGCTTTCTTT
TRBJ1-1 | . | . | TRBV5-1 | CASSSGGGMNTEAFF | TGCGCCAGCAGCTCCGGCGGGGGAATGAACACTGAAGCTTTCTTT